The T cell receptor (beta chain) under discussion was sequenced for a study of cytomegalovirus exposure and HLA in healthy donors (TCRdb year 2017). Turning to the overall study: The 500 to 800 repertoires of the first cohort and the 120 or so validation repertoires were produced on the same platform, according to a later analysis. The study aimed to test whether signatures of past pathogen exposure could be identified by cataloging public T cell receptors. High-throughput TCR immunosequencing, statistical association of individual TCRs with disease status, and machine learning were combined to predict cytomegalovirus infection status. In addition to the first cohort of 666 subjects, a separate validation cohort of 130 or so different subjects was used.

Donors formed part of the validation cohort, which comprised over a hundred subjects and was distinct from the first cohort of 670 or so subjects. Libraries were constructed by the immunoSEQ multiplex PCR assay. Concerning the study's data processing: A statistical classification framework was developed to diagnose cytomegalovirus status using the catalog of TCR beta chain sequences. This immuneACCESS table, as held by TCRdb, lists in-frame sequences with V and J called but not all clones. Of the missing ones, under half trace to an unresolved V gene in checked studies; the others have no known cause. V, J and clone size are those of that table, while D and trimming were read from the DNA. A total of fewer than 200,000 clones appear in this sample, 85% of them only once. 15% to 20% of the sample comes from the top ten. What the study reported, not specific to this receptor: The study listed over 150 TCR beta chains as associated with cytomegalovirus. All 120 or so repertoires were used to score co-occurrence in the validation cohort in a later analysis, because that analysis had no HLA typing for the cohort. Across donors, most TCR sequences were observed very rarely, whereas some public TCRs were present in many individuals. Subsequent analysis determined that TCRs grouped into clusters in the first cohort also showed a tendency toward co-occurrence across the 120 or so validation repertoires, and about 94% of cluster scores exceeded 0. The classifier was reported to diagnose cytomegalovirus status with high specificity and sensitivity in both the original and validation cohorts. The authors suggested that the approach could potentially be extended to other disease states and immunological phenotypes. Three of the identified cytomegalovirus-associated TCR beta chains were confirmed in vitro to be specific for cytomegalovirus antigens.

This clone was picked up one time. This receptor's antigen is unknown. No base quality values were provided; no much bigger clone lies one nucleotide off. What was sequenced was PBMCs. The TCR originated in a man younger than 30 in good health and CMV-seropositive.

The DNA reads as follows: TGTGCCAGCAGTGGGAACGGAGATATCTCTGGGGCCAACGTCCTGACTTTC. Translation gives CASSGNGDISGANVLTF. The chain uses TRBV6-4 and TRBJ2-6; a confident D gene designation cannot be given. Taken from the germline V gene, the CDR1 and CDR2 loops are MRHNA and SNTAGT. Relative to germline, V is 4 bases shorter and J is 0 bases shorter, with 13 bases between their ends. Including the terminal cysteine and phenylalanine, the CDR3 comprises 17 residues. CDR3 DNA only is kept here, 51 bases in frame from base 1.